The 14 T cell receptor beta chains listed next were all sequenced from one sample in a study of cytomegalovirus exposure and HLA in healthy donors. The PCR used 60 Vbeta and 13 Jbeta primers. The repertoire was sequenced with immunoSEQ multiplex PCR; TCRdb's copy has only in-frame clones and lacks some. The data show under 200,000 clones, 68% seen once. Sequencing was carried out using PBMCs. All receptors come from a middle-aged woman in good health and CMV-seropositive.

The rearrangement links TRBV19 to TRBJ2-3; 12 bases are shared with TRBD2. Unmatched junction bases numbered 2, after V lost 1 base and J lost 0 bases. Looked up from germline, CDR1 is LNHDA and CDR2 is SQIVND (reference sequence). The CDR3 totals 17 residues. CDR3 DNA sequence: TGTGCCAGTAGTATAGGGACTAGCGGGACGAGCACAGATACGCAGTATTTT. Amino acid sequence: CASSIGTSGTSTDTQYF.

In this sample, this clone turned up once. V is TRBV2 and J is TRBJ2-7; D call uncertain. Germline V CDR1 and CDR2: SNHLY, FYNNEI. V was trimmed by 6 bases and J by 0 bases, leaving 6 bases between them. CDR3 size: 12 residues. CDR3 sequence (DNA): TGTGCCAGCAGCAGTACCTCCTACGAGCAGTACTTC. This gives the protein CASSSTSYEQYF.

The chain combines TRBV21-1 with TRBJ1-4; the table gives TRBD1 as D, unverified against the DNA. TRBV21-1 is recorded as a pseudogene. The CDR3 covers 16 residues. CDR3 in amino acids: CASSPCFGTVNEKLFF. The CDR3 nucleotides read TGTGCCAGCAGCCCCTGTTTCGGGACAGTTAATGAAAAACTGTTTTTT.

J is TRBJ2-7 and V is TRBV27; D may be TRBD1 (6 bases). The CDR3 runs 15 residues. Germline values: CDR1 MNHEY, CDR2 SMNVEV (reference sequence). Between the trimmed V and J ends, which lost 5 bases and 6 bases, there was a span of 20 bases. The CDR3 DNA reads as TGTGCCAGCAGTCTTACACAGGGATCCTCGGTCGAGCAGTACTTC. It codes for CASSLTQGSSVEQYF.

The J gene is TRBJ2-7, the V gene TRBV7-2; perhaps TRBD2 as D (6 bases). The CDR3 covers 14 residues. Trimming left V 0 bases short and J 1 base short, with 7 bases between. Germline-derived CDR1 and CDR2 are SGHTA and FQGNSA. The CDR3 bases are TGTGCCAGCAGCTTAGCGGCGGGGTCCTACGAGCAGTACTTC. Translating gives CASSLAAGSYEQYF.

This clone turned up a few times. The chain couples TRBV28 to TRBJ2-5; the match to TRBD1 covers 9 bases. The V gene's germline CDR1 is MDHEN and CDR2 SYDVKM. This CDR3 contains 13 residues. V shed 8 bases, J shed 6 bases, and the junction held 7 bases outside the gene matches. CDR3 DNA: TGTGCCAGCGGAAGGACAGGGGACCAGACCCAGTACTTC. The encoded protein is CASGRTGDQTQYF.

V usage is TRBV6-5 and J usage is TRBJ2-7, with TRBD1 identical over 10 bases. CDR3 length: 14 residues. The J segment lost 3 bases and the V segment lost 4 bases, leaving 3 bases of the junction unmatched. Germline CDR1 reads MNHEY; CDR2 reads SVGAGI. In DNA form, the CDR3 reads TGTGCCAGCAGTTCGGGGACAGGGGTCTACGAGCAGTACTTC. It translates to CASSSGTGVYEQYF.

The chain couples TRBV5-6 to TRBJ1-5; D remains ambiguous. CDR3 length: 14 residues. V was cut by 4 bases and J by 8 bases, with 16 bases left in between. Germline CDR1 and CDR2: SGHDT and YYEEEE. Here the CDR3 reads CASSPSGSAEPQHF. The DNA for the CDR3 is TGTGCCAGCAGCCCTTCCGGTTCAGCGGAGCCCCAGCATTTT.

The CDR3 DNA is TGTGCCAGTAGTTCATTAGCGGAAACGGTGTGGAATGAGCAGTTCTTC. Translating it yields CASSSLAETVWNEQFF. The V gene is TRBV19, the J gene TRBJ2-1; D perhaps matches TRBD2 (6 bases). V lost 5 bases and J lost 7, with 21 bases in between. Germline CDR1 LNHDA, CDR2 SQIVND (reference sequence). The CDR3 has 16 residues.

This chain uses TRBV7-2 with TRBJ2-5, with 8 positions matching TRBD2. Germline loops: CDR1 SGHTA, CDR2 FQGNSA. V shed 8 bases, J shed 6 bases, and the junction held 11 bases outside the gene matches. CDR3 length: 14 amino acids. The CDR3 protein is CASEYGGAGKTQYF. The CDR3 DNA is TGTGCCAGCGAATACGGGGGGGCTGGAAAGACCCAGTACTTC.

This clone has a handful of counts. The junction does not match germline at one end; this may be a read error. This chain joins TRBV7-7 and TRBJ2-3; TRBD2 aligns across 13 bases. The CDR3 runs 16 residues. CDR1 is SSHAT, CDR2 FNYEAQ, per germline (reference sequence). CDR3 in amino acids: CASSRGLAGVTDTQYF. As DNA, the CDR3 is TGTGCTAGCAGCCGAGGACTAGCGGGAGTCACAGATACGCAGTATTTT.

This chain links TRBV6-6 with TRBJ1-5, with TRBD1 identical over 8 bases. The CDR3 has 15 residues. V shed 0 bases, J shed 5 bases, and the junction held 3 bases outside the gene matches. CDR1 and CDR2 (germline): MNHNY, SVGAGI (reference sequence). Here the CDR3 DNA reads TGTGCCAGCAGTTACTCGACAGGGGAGGATCAGCCCCAGCATTTT. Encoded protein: CASSYSTGEDQPQHF.

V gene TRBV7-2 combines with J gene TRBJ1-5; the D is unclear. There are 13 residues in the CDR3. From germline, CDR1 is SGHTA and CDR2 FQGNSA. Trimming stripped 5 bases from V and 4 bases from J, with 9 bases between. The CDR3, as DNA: TGTGCCAGCAGCCCGGCGGCTAATCAGCCCCAGCATTTT. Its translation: CASSPAANQPQHF.

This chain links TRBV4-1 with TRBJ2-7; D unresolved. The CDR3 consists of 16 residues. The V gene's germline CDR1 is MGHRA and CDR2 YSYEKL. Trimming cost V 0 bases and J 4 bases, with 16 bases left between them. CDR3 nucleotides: TGCGCCAGCAGCCAAGATCGAACGGGTGGGTTATACGAGCAGTACTTC. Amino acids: CASSQDRTGGLYEQYF.